The count of the clone carrying this T cell receptor (beta chain) is one. Antigen specificity is unknown. Germline trimming cut 2 bases from V and 10 bases from J; bases unmatched to any gene: 6. Per the germline V gene, CDR1 is MNHEY and CDR2 is SVGAGI. CDR3 length: 14 amino acids. This sample is part of a study of T-cell reconstitution after alpha-beta-depleted transplantation in children. Study conclusions and caveats: Reportedly, roughly two months post-transplant, alpha-beta T cells arose from several hundred expanded graft clones. For some patients, TCRbeta diversity was high at day 60 because of recipient T cells and thymic progenitors that survived. T-cell counts and diversity were attributed mostly to newly produced T cells one year after transplant.

During its preparation, the TCRbeta library received unique molecular identifiers. TCRdb re-called the PCR reads with MiXCR, one entry per CDR3 protein. The sample contains around 450,000 distinct CDR3 sequences, around two fifths of which appear only once. The rearrangement joins TRBV6-5 to TRBJ2-1, with TRBD2 matching 9 bases. This receptor was taken from a girl aged 2-10 years with aplastic anemia, due to receive a stem cell transplant. Sequencing used PBMCs, obtained before TCRalphabeta/CD19-depleted stem cell transplant. The CDR3 loop reads CASSYGLAGSEQFF. Here the CDR3 DNA reads TGTGCCAGCAGTTACGGTCTAGCGGGGAGCGAGCAGTTCTTC.